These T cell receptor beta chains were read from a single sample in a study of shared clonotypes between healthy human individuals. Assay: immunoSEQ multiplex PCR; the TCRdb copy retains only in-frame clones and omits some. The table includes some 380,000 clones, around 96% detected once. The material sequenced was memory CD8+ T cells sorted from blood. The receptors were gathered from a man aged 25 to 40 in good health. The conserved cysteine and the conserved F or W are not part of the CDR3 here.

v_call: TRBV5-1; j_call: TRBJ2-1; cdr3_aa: ASSLANHYNEQF
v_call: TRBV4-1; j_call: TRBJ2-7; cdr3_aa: ASSQTNLAGGPEY
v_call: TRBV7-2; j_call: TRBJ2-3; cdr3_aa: ASSLAVGLTDTQY
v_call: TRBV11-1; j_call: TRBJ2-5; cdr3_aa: ASSLPDYKETQY
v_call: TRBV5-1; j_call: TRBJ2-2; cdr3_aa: ASSFPRDRAGELF
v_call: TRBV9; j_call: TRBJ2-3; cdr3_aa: ASSPGGLTDTQY
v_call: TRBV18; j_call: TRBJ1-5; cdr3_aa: ASSGGKNQPQH
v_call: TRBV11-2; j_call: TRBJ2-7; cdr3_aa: ASSSGLAGGRVEQY
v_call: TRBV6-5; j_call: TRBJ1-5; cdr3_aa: ASSYSGNSNQPQH
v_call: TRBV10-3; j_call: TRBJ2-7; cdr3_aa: AIRGQSYEQY